This T cell receptor beta chain was captured by sequencing in a study of T cell responses to AZD1222 COVID-19 vaccine. Study-wide context: Researchers grouped second doses given at about 4 or about 12 weeks into one pool. General study results and limits: Reports say nearly half of spike-specific TCRs go after unmutated variant regions. A rise in Spike-specific TCR breadth and depth followed two AZD1222 doses.

In regard to this clone: What it recognizes is unknown.

Clones were sequenced by immunoSEQ multiplex PCR, and TCRdb holds only the in-frame ones, with some missing. The table has roughly 250,000 clones, roughly 93% seen once. CDR3 length: 14 amino acids. CDR1 and CDR2 (germline): MNHEY, SVGAGI. Trimming removed 5 bases from V and 3 bases from J; junction bases left unmatched: 3. This sequence joins TRBV6-5 and TRBJ1-5, with 8 bases lining up with TRBD1. The source was peripheral blood, collected on day 0 of AZD1222 vaccination. The sequence was obtained from an adult in good health. The CDR3 loop reads CASSPTGVNQPQHF. The CDR3 bases are TGTGCCAGCAGTCCGACAGGGGTCAATCAGCCCCAGCATTTT.